The present entry profiles one T cell receptor (beta chain) with its context. Libraries were prepared by immunoSEQ multiplex PCR; TCRdb keeps only in-frame clonotypes and omits some of them. The table lists around 80,000 clones, just under 95% of them singletons. These data come from a study of technical replicates of blood from several donors. CDR3 length: 15 residues. Germline CDR1 and CDR2: SGDLS and YYNGEE. With V trimmed by 0 bases and J by 8 bases, 7 bases remained unmatched. The V gene is TRBV9, the J gene TRBJ1-4, with TRBD1 identical over 7 bases. The sequenced material came from T cells isolated from PBMCs. This TCR came from a human donor in good health. The CDR3 DNA follows: TGTGCCAGCAGCGTAGGGACAGGAGTAGGAGAAAAACTGTTTTTT. Protein sequence: CASSVGTGVGEKLFF. The whole variable domain, filled in from reference TRBV9 and TRBJ1-4, reads DSGVTQTPKHLITATGQRVTLRCSPRSGDLSVYWYQQSLDQGLQFLIQYYNGEERAKGNILERFSAQQFPDLHSELNLSSLELGDSALYFCASSVGTGVGEKLFFGSGTQLSVL.